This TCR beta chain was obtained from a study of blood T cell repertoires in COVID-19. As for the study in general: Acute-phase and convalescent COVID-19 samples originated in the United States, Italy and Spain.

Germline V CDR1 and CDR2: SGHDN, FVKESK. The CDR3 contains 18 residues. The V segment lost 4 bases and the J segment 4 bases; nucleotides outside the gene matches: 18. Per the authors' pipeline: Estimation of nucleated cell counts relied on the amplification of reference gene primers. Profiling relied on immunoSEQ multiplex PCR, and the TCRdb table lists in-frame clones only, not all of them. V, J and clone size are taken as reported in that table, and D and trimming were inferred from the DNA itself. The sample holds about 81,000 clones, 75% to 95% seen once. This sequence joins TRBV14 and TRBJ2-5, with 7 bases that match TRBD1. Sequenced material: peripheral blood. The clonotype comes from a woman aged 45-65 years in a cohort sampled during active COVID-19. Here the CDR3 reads CASSRSRRQGILLETQYF. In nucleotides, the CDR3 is TGTGCCAGCAGCCGAAGCAGGAGACAGGGAATTTTGTTAGAGACCCAGTACTTC. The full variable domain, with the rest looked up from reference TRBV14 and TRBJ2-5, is EAGVTQFPSHSVIEKGQTVTLRCDPISGHDNLYWYRRVMGKEIKFLLHFVKESKQDESGMPNNRFLAERTGGTYSTLKVQPAELEDSGVYFCASSRSRRQGILLETQYFGPGTRLLVL.